This T cell receptor beta chain was identified in a study of T cells in Graves' hyperthyroidism and ophthalmopathy. Study information: Once the initial diagnosis was made, peripheral blood was obtained before any treatment. General study results and limits: The majority of expanded thyroid clonotypes above 0.001 also appeared in blood.

This clonotype occurred a few times. What it binds is unknown. This CDR3 contains 13 residues. CDR1 is MNHNY and CDR2 is SVGAGI in the germline V gene (reference sequence). Trimming took off 0 bases at V and 5 bases at J, with 8 bases between the two ends. Those with hyperthyroidism were 18 to 65 years old, newly diagnosed, and ill for under 2 months. The TCR beta CDR3 regions underwent amplification using RNA transcripts as the source. The HTBI primer set was used in a first-round RT-PCR of the TCR CDR3. Using its own MiXCR run on the multiplex PCR reads, TCRdb lists one record per CDR3 protein. The profile covers some 770,000 distinct CDR3 sequences, with 15% to 20% appearing a single time and 8.4% taken by the ten largest.

This sequence was found in a man aged 18 to 29 with Graves' hyperthyroidism. The chain carries TRBV6-6 and TRBJ2-7; D perhaps matches TRBD2 (5 bases). Sequenced input: blood. CDR3 loop: CASSYSGVDEQYF. The CDR3 bases are TGTGCCAGCAGTTACTCCGGGGTCGACGAGCAGTACTTC.